This entry lists 9 T cell receptor beta chains sequenced from one sample in a study of shared T cell receptors in the human thymus. This table comes from immunoSEQ multiplex PCR, and its TCRdb copy is limited to in-frame clones, with some not included. The sample includes some 700,000 clones, roughly 88% of them seen just once. The sample also formed part of further work on human thymus T cells.

Sequenced input: thymocytes. The receptors were gathered from a boy under two years old with a congenital heart defect.

V usage is TRBV4-1 and J usage is TRBJ2-3, with 8 positions matching TRBD2. Germline CDR1 and CDR2: MGHRA and YSYEKL. V gave up 4 bases and J gave up 0 bases; unmatched junction bases: 9. The CDR3 sequence is 17 residues long. CDR3 sequence (DNA): TGCGCCAGCAGCCGCAAGAAGCGGGGGACTAGCACAGATACGCAGTATTTT. This translates into CASSRKKRGTSTDTQYF.

This clone was seen more than once but under ten times. The chain recombines TRBV19 with TRBJ1-1, with 10 bases fitting TRBD1. From germline, CDR1 is LNHDA and CDR2 SQIVND (reference sequence). V was pared by 3 bases and J by 0 bases, with 4 bases of the junction left unmatched. The CDR3 loop spans 16 amino acids. CDR3 residues: CASSIGQGGMNTEAFF. In DNA, the CDR3 is TGTGCCAGTAGTATCGGACAGGGGGGAATGAACACTGAAGCTTTCTTT.

This clone was counted between two and nine times. The chain is built from TRBV2 and TRBJ2-7, with a weak D call TRBD2 (6 bases). Germline loops: CDR1 SNHLY, CDR2 FYNNEI. This CDR3 contains 10 residues. V lost 8 bases and J lost 5, with 7 bases in between. CDR3 coding DNA: TGTGCCAGCGCGGGGAACGAGCAGTACTTC. This translates into CASAGNEQYF.

The chain uses TRBV6-6 and TRBJ2-7; D might be TRBD1 (5 bases). Germline V gives CDR1 MNHNY, CDR2 SVGAGI (reference sequence). The CDR3 contains 14 residues. V lost 4 bases and J 2 bases, leaving 12 bases between the germline ends. The chain's CDR3 is CASSLRDRAYEQYF. CDR3 DNA sequence: TGTGCCAGCAGTTTACGAGACAGAGCCTACGAGCAGTACTTC.

The chain employs TRBV27 and TRBJ2-7, with 12 bases aligning to TRBD2. Germline V CDR1 and CDR2: MNHEY, SMNVEV (reference sequence). The junction had 9 bases not matched to a gene; V was cut back by 6 bases and J by 6 bases. The CDR3 is 15 residues long. DNA of the CDR3: TGTGCCAGCAGCCCCAGACTAGCGGGAGCCCTCGAGCAGTACTTC. It specifies CASSPRLAGALEQYF.

The chain has TRBV28 and TRBJ2-3; possibly TRBD2 for D (5 bases). CDR3 length equals 17 residues. CDR1 MDHEN and CDR2 SYDVKM come from the germline V gene. V lost 4 bases, J lost 6 bases, and 23 bases lay in between. CDR3: CASSSDPGRLIRDTQYF. DNA for the CDR3: TGTGCCAGCAGTTCCGACCCGGGGAGACTCATTAGGGATACGCAGTATTTT.

The chain links TRBV7-2 to TRBJ2-1; 8 bases fit TRBD2. Trimming removed 5 bases from V and 5 bases from J; junction bases left unmatched: 11. CDR1 and CDR2 from the germline V gene are SGHTA and FQGNSA. The CDR3 length is 16 residues. This chain's CDR3 is CASSPNQREGNNEQFF. The CDR3 nucleotides are TGTGCCAGCAGCCCAAATCAACGGGAGGGAAACAATGAGCAGTTCTTC.

J is TRBJ2-7 and V is TRBV19; D ambiguous. V lost 5 bases, J lost 3 bases, and 8 bases lay in between. Germline assignment: CDR1 LNHDA and CDR2 SQIVND (reference sequence). CDR3 length: 12 amino acids. CDR3 region: CASSSQSYEQYF. The DNA for the CDR3 is TGTGCCAGTAGTTCACAGAGCTACGAGCAGTACTTC.

V usage is TRBV2 and J usage is TRBJ2-1, with 7 nucleotides matching TRBD2. CDR3 length: 14 amino acids. V lost 8 bases to trimming and J lost 6 bases; unmatched junction nucleotides: 10. Germline V CDR1 and CDR2: SNHLY, FYNNEI. In DNA, the CDR3 is TGTGCCAGCGAGCGGGGCGCGGGGGTCAATGAGCAGTTCTTC. It specifies CASERGAGVNEQFF.